This T cell receptor beta chain was recorded in a study of CD8 T cells in ankylosing spondylitis. Study results and limitations: Disease-associated clones were reportedly significantly overrepresented in matched ankylosing spondylitis synovial fluid. Earlier literature documents some of the motif variants in reactive arthritis synovial fluid and blood. Among TCR beta sequences, a motif of eight highly homologous variants appeared characteristic of ankylosing spondylitis blood.

Generation of TCR beta libraries employed quantitative 5'-RACE incorporating molecular barcodes. TCRdb analysed the 5' RACE reads with MiXCR anew, one entry per CDR3 protein. The sample includes about 250,000 distinct CDR3 sequences, around 8% of them seen just once. The germline V gene encodes CDR1 SEHNR and CDR2 FQNEAQ (reference sequence). V shed 6 bases, J shed 2 bases, and the junction held 5 bases outside the gene matches. The CDR3 loop spans 15 amino acids. This clonotype has ten or more counts. Its cognate antigen is unknown. This TCR was recovered from a female donor with ankylosing spondylitis or in good health (not recorded which). Sequences were obtained from blood, either unsorted or a sorted T cell fraction (not recorded which). The V and J genes are TRBV7-9 and TRBJ2-3; 10 bases fit TRBD1. DNA of the CDR3: TGTGCCAGCAGTCACGACAGGGGGCCCACAGATACGCAGTATTTT. It is translated as CASSHDRGPTDTQYF.